This is a list of T cell receptor beta chains from one sample in a study of radiation and T cells in renal cell carcinoma. Profiled with immunoSEQ multiplex PCR; TCRdb holds only in-frame clones, not every one. Among 6,000 to 8,000 clones listed, less than 65% were seen once. Source: tumor tissue, taken from a patient whose treatment was nephrectomy without radiotherapy. Receptors originate from a woman in her 70s with renal cell carcinoma. Both conserved end residues are part of each CDR3. Fields, in order: J gene, D gene, V gene, clone size, CDR3 protein, CDR3 DNA. A D gene is named only where the DNA matches it firmly. Some rows mark clone size as missing; the rest say once, few, many or name a class of expanded clone.

j_call: TRBJ2-5; d_call: .; v_call: TRBV11-2; clone_size: .; cdr3_aa: CASSPNKNRGQETQYF; cdr3_nt: TGTGCCAGCAGCCCTAACAAGAACCGGGGCCAAGAGACCCAGTACTTC
j_call: TRBJ1-2; d_call: TRBD1; v_call: TRBV7-2; clone_size: .; cdr3_aa: CASRTGPNYGYTF; cdr3_nt: TGTGCCAGTCGGACAGGGCCTAACTATGGCTACACCTTC
j_call: TRBJ2-1; d_call: .; v_call: TRBV14; clone_size: .; cdr3_aa: CASSQAPSSYNEQFF; cdr3_nt: TGTGCCAGCAGCCAAGCCCCGAGCTCCTACAATGAGCAGTTCTTC
j_call: TRBJ1-1; d_call: TRBD1; v_call: TRBV5-4; clone_size: .; cdr3_aa: CASSLEGQKNTEAFF; cdr3_nt: TGTGCCAGCAGCTTGGAGGGACAGAAGAACACTGAAGCTTTCTTT
j_call: TRBJ1-2; d_call: .; v_call: TRBV6-5; clone_size: .; cdr3_aa: CASTMDGLRGYTF; cdr3_nt: TGTGCCAGCACTATGGACGGTCTACGGGGCTACACCTTC
j_call: TRBJ2-7; d_call: TRBD1; v_call: TRBV5-4; clone_size: once; cdr3_aa: CASRGGQGAYEQYF; cdr3_nt: TGTGCCAGCAGGGGGGGACAGGGGGCCTACGAGCAGTACTTC
j_call: TRBJ1-4; d_call: .; v_call: TRBV10-3; clone_size: .; cdr3_aa: CAISGAGVEKLFF; cdr3_nt: TGTGCCATCTCGGGGGCAGGGGTTGAAAAACTGTTTTTT
j_call: TRBJ2-7; d_call: .; v_call: TRBV18; clone_size: .; cdr3_aa: CASSPPGAIGYEQYF; cdr3_nt: TGTGCCAGCTCACCACCGGGGGCCATCGGCTACGAGCAGTACTTC
j_call: TRBJ1-1; d_call: .; v_call: TRBV7-2; clone_size: .; cdr3_aa: CASSLKWDGTEAFF; cdr3_nt: TGTGCCAGCAGCTTAAAATGGGATGGCACTGAAGCTTTCTTT
j_call: TRBJ1-2; d_call: .; v_call: TRBV15; clone_size: few; cdr3_aa: CATSPRGGNYGYTF; cdr3_nt: TGTGCCACCAGCCCCCGGGGGGGGAACTATGGCTACACCTTC
j_call: TRBJ1-6; d_call: .; v_call: TRBV6-1; clone_size: once; cdr3_aa: CAIRTANSYNSPLHF; cdr3_nt: TGTGCTATCCGGACAGCCAACTCCTATAATTCACCCCTCCACTTT
j_call: TRBJ1-1; d_call: .; v_call: TRBV10-3; clone_size: .; cdr3_aa: CAISESPIGTEAFF; cdr3_nt: TGTGCCATCAGTGAGTCGCCCATCGGCACTGAAGCTTTCTTT
j_call: TRBJ1-2; d_call: .; v_call: TRBV21-1; clone_size: .; cdr3_aa: CASSRHRTYGYTF; cdr3_nt: TGTGCCAGCAGCAGGCACAGGACATATGGCTACACCTTC
j_call: TRBJ1-1; d_call: TRBD1; v_call: TRBV5-7; clone_size: .; cdr3_aa: CASSLASDRGRRNAEAFF; cdr3_nt: TGTGCCAGCAGCTTGGCCAGCGACAGGGGCCGGAGGAACGCTGAAGCTTTCTTT
j_call: TRBJ2-7; d_call: TRBD1; v_call: TRBV5-1; clone_size: few; cdr3_aa: CASSSYRDSTQQYF; cdr3_nt: TGCGCCAGCAGTTCCTACCGGGACAGTACGCAGCAGTACTTC
j_call: TRBJ2-7; d_call: .; v_call: TRBV15; clone_size: .; cdr3_aa: CATSHPGEPYEQYF; cdr3_nt: TGTGCCACCAGCCATCCAGGGGAGCCCTACGAGCAGTACTTC
j_call: TRBJ1-2; d_call: .; v_call: TRBV30; clone_size: few; cdr3_aa: CAWSYIGNYGYTF; cdr3_nt: TGTGCCTGGTCCTACATTGGGAACTATGGCTACACCTTC
j_call: TRBJ2-2; d_call: .; v_call: TRBV5-1; clone_size: .; cdr3_aa: CASSLDATGELFF; cdr3_nt: TGCGCCAGCAGCTTGGATGCCACCGGGGAGCTGTTTTTT
j_call: TRBJ1-2; d_call: .; v_call: TRBV7-9; clone_size: .; cdr3_aa: CASSQPGGESDTF; cdr3_nt: TGTGCCAGCAGCCAACCGGGAGGTGAAAGTGACACCTTC
j_call: TRBJ1-5; d_call: .; v_call: TRBV7-7; clone_size: .; cdr3_aa: CASAHHALQPQHF; cdr3_nt: TGTGCTAGCGCGCATCACGCGTTGCAGCCCCAGCATTTT
j_call: TRBJ2-1; d_call: .; v_call: TRBV14; clone_size: .; cdr3_aa: CASSSKTSGAYNEQFF; cdr3_nt: TGTGCCAGCAGCTCTAAGACCTCGGGGGCCTACAATGAGCAGTTCTTC
j_call: TRBJ1-5; d_call: TRBD1; v_call: TRBV6-1; clone_size: .; cdr3_aa: CAGGDRSNQPQHF; cdr3_nt: TGTGCCGGGGGGGACAGAAGCAATCAGCCCCAGCATTTT
j_call: TRBJ1-2; d_call: TRBD1; v_call: TRBV5-1; clone_size: .; cdr3_aa: CASSAGQGVKGYTF; cdr3_nt: TGTGCCAGCAGCGCGGGACAGGGAGTGAAAGGCTACACCTTC
j_call: TRBJ2-7; d_call: TRBD2; v_call: TRBV19; clone_size: once; cdr3_aa: CASSAGTSGSSYEQYF; cdr3_nt: TGTGCCAGTAGTGCCGGGACTAGCGGATCCTCCTACGAGCAGTACTTC
j_call: TRBJ1-3; d_call: .; v_call: TRBV11-2; clone_size: few; cdr3_aa: CASSLELFSGNTIYF; cdr3_nt: TGTGCCAGCAGCTTAGAGCTATTCTCTGGAAACACCATATATTTT
j_call: TRBJ1-1; d_call: .; v_call: TRBV4-1; clone_size: few; cdr3_aa: CASSQLQMNTEAFF; cdr3_nt: TGCGCCAGCAGCCAACTACAGATGAACACTGAAGCTTTCTTT
j_call: TRBJ2-7; d_call: .; v_call: TRBV29-1; clone_size: .; cdr3_aa: CSVRDVTYEQYF; cdr3_nt: TGCAGCGTTCGGGACGTCACCTACGAGCAGTACTTC
j_call: TRBJ1-2; d_call: .; v_call: TRBV16; clone_size: .; cdr3_aa: CASSSEHGSGGYTF; cdr3_nt: TGTGCCAGCAGCTCCGAACACGGATCTGGAGGCTACACCTTC